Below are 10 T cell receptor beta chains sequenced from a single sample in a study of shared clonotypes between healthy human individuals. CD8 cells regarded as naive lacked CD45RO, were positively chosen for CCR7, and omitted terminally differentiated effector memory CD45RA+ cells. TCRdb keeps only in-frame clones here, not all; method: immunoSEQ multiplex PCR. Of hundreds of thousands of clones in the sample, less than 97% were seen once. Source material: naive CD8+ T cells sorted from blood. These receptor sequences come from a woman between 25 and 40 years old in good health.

The CDR3 is CASTPRGLAALSSYEQYF. The CDR3 nucleotides read TGTGCCAGCACTCCGCGGGGACTAGCGGCCTTAAGCTCCTACGAGCAGTACTTC. The chain employs TRBV2 and TRBJ2-7, with 11 bases that match TRBD2. The CDR3 contains 18 residues. V lost 7 bases, J lost 0 bases, and 14 bases stayed unmatched. Germline V lookup: CDR1 SNHLY, CDR2 FYNNEI.

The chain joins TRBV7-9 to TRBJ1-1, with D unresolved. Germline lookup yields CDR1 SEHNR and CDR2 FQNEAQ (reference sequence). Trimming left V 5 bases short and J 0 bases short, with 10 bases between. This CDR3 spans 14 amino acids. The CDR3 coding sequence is TGTGCCAGCAGCCCCCCAGTTATGAACACTGAAGCTTTCTTT. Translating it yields CASSPPVMNTEAFF.

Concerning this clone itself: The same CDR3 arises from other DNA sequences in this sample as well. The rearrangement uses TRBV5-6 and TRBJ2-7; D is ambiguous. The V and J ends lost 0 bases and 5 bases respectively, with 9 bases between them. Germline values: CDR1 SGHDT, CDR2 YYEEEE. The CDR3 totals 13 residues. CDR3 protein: CASSLGGSHEQYF. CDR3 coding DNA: TGTGCCAGCAGCTTGGGGGGATCCCACGAGCAGTACTTC.

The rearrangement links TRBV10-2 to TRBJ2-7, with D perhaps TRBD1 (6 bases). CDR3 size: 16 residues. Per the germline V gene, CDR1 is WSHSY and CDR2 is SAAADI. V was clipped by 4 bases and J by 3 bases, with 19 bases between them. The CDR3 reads CASSGGPGPLFYEQYF. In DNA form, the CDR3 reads TGCGCCAGCAGTGGGGGGCCGGGACCCCTCTTCTACGAGCAGTACTTC.

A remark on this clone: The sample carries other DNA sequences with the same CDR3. The CDR3 is CASSFRETQYF. The CDR3 DNA sequence: TGTGCCAGCAGTTTTCGCGAGACCCAGTACTTC. The chain joins TRBV27 to TRBJ2-5; D call uncertain. V lost 3 bases, J lost 5 bases, and 4 bases lay in between. The CDR3 has 11 residues. Germline assignment: CDR1 MNHEY and CDR2 SMNVEV (reference sequence).

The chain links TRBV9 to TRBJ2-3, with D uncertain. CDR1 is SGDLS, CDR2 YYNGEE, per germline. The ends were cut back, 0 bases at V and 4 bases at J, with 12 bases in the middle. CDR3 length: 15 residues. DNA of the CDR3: TGTGCCAGCAGCGTAGTAGCTGAAGGCCCAGATACGCAGTATTTT. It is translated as CASSVVAEGPDTQYF.

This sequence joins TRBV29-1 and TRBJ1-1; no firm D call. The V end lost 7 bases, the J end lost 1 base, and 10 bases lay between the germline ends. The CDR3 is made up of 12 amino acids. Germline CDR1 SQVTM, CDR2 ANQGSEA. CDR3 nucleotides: TGCAGCGCCTTAGCAGCGAACACTGAAGCTTTCTTT. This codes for CSALAANTEAFF.

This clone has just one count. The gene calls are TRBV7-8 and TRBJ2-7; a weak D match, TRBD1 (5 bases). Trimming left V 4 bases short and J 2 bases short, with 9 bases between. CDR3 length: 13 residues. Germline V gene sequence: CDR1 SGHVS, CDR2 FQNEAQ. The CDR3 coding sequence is TGTGCCAGCAGCTCGGACATTGCCTACGAGCAGTACTTC. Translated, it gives CASSSDIAYEQYF.

The CDR3 DNA is TGCGCCAGCAGCATAGGACAGGGTGGATTGGATACGCAGTATTTT. Translation gives CASSIGQGGLDTQYF. The J gene is TRBJ2-3, the V gene TRBV5-1, with 8 bases identical to TRBD1. V lost 4 bases to trimming and J lost 6 bases; unmatched junction nucleotides: 10. Germline-derived CDR1 and CDR2 are SGHRS and YFSETQ. The CDR3 spans 15 residues.

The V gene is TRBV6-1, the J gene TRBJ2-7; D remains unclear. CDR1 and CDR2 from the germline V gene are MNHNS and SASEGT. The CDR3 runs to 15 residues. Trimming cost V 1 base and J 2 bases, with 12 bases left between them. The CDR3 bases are TGTGCCAGCAGTGAAGGCCGACAAGGCGCCTACGAGCAGTACTTC. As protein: CASSEGRQGAYEQYF.